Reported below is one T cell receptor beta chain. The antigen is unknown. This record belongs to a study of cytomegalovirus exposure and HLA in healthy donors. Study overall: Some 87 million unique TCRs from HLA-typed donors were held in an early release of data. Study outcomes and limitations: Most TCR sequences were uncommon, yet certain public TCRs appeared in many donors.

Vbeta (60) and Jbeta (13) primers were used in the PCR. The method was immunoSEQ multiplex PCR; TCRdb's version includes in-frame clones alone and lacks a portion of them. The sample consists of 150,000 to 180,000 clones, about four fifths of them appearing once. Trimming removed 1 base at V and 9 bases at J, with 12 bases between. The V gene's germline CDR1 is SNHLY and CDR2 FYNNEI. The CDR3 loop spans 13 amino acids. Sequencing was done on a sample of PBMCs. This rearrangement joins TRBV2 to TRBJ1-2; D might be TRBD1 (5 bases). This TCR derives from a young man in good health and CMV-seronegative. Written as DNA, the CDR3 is TGTGCCAGCAGTGAAGGTCAGGGCCTAAGCTACACCTTC. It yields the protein CASSEGQGLSYTF. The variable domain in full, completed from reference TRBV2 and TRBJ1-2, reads EPEVTQTPSHQVTQMGQEVILRCVPISNHLYFYWYRQILGQKVEFLVSFYNNEISEKSEIFDDQFSVERPDGSNFTLKIRSTKLEDSAMYFCASSEGQGLSYTFGSGTRLTVV.